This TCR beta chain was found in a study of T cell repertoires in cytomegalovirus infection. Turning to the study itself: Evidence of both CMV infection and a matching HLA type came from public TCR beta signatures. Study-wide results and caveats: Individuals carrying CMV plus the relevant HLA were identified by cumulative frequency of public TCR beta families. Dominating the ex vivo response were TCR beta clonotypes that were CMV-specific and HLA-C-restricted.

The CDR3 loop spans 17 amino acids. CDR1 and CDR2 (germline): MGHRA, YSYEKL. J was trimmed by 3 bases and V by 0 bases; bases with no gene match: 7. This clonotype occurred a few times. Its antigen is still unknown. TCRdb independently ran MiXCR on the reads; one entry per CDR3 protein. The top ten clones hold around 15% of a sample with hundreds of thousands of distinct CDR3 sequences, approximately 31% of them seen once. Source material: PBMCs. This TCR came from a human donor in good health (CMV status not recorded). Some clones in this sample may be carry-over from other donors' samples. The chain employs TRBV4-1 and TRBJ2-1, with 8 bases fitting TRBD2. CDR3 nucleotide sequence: TGCGCCAGCAGCCAAGAGGTGGGCGGGACTAGCTACAATGAGCAGTTCTTC. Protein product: CASSQEVGGTSYNEQFF.